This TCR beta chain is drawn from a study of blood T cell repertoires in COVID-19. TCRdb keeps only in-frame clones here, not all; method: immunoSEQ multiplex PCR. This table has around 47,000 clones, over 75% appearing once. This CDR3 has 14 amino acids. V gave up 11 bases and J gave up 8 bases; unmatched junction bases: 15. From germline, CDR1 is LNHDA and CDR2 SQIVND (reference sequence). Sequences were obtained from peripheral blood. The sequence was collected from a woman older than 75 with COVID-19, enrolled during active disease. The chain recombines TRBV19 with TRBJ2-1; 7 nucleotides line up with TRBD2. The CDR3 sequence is CASGPTRGRDEQFF. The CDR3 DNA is TGTGCCTCGGGCCCAACGCGGGGGAGGGATGAGCAGTTCTTC.